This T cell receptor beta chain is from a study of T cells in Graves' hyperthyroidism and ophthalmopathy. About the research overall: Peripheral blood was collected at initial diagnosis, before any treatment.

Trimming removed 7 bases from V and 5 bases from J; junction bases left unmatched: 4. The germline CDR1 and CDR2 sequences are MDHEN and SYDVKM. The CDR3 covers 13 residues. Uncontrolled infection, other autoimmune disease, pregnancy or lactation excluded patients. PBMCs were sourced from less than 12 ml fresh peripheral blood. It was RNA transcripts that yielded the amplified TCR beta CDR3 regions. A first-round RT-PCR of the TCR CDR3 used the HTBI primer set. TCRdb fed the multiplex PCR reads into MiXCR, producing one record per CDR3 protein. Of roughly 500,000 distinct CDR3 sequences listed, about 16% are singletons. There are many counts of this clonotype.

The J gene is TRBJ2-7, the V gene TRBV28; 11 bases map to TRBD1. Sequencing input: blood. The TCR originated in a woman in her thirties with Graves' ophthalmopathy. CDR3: CASNGQGADEQYF. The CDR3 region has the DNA TGTGCCAGCAACGGACAGGGGGCGGACGAGCAGTACTTC.